This T cell receptor (beta chain) was profiled in a study of OX40 agonist ivuxolimab in advanced cancers. In the study overall: Ivuxolimab, an agonistic anti-OX40 (CD134) antibody, was given to patients. Eligibility rules accepted prior anti-PD-1, anti-PD-L1 or anti-CTLA-4 therapy, and 35% to 40% had some.

Remarks on this clone: Its target is unknown.

The data were produced by immunoSEQ multiplex PCR, yet TCRdb's version contains in-frame clones alone and is incomplete. In the table there are around 45,000 clones, roughly nine tenths of which are singletons. The study's findings and limits: Dosing at 0.1 to 3.0 mg/kg was accompanied by clonal expansion of CD4+ and CD8+ blood T cells by week 6.

This specimen consisted of CD4+ or CD8+ T cells sorted from blood, obtained in a trial of the OX40 agonist ivuxolimab. The clonotype was recovered from an adult with an advanced solid tumor such as melanoma, head and neck, liver or kidney cancer.

CDR3 sequence: CASSKVWFKGRRGQPQHF. The CDR3 nucleotides are TGTGCCAGCAGCAAAGTATGGTTCAAGGGAAGGCGGGGACAGCCCCAGCATTTT. The V and J genes are TRBV21-1 and TRBJ1-5. TRBV21-1 is a pseudogene segment. The CDR3 length is 18 residues.